This TCR beta chain emerged from a study of T cells after yellow fever vaccination (dated by TCRdb to the late 2010s). A note on the overall study: The SMART-Seq v4 Ultra Low Input RNA kit was used to prepare libraries from fractions with low cell numbers. To follow T-cell clones before and after both primary and booster YFV17D yellow fever vaccination, bulk TCR alpha and beta repertoires underwent longitudinal sequencing. Two healthy male donors, one aged 18 to 30 and one aged 30 to 39 years, were included in the cohort. Blood was drawn at multiple timepoints before and after primary and secondary immunization, with bulk PBMC replicates and cell subsets isolated.

The treatment or condition label of this sample denotes: live attenuated yellow fever vaccine strain. PBMCs were isolated from peripheral blood using a standard Ficoll-Paque protocol. CD4 and CD8 T-cell fractions were isolated with Dynabeads CD4 and CD8 positive selection kits. TriZol was used to extract RNA from bulk PBMCs, from CD4 and CD8 fractions, and from dextramer-positive and dextramer-negative fractions. Sequences SGHVS (CDR1) and FNYEAQ (CDR2) are obtained from the germline V gene. The junction shows trimming of 5 bases on V and 0 bases on J, and the gene matches do not reach 6 bases of it. Taken from cysteine to phenylalanine, the CDR3 has 15 residues. The read is trimmed to its CDR3 DNA, 45 bases read in frame from base 1. TCR cDNA was made using 5'RACE template switching, a step that added a universal primer site and unique molecular identifiers. Priming for cDNA synthesis came from both the TCR alpha and TCR beta constant segments. Library amplification used two PCR steps, and the second PCR step added sample barcodes and sequencing adapters. Sequencing of libraries was done on Illumina HiSeq 2500 (2x100 bp) or NovaSeq (2x150 bp). Turning to the authors' computational methods: MIGEC was used to demultiplex reads and collapse the reads into UMI consensus sequences, and MiXCR was used for V(D)J alignment. Vaccine-responding clonotypes were identified with edgeR using replicate PBMC samples, with FDR below 0.01 and a log2 fold change above 5 up to day 15 being required. Bulk clonotypes were assigned CD4 or CD8 identity according to which sequenced CD4 or CD8 repertoire held them at higher abundance. TCRdb trimmed the raw reads at Q25, called clones with MiXCR and kept productive beta chains. Under each unique CDR3 protein, matching rows form one entry showing the most common genes and DNA. TCRdb's processing, not the authors' own work, is the source of the V and J calls. In this sample the table shows some 70,000 distinct CDR3 sequences, approximately 7% of which occur a single time. Around a third of the sample is taken by the ten largest.

Broad study findings and their caveats: Compared with the primary T-cell response, the secondary T-cell response was faster but weaker, reaching its peak on day 5 rather than on day 15. After the booster, most clones that had expanded after primary vaccination were detected again (about 97% of CD4 and roughly nine tenths of CD8), suggesting broad maintenance of memory. Computational filtering was needed because FACS-sorted repertoires could contain abundant contaminating clonotypes from the bulk population. A small share of clonotypes occurred in both CD4 and CD8 compartments, likely arising from convergent recombination. Because only a couple of donors were included in the study, the extent to which the findings can be generalized is limited.

This clonotype was observed at least ten times. No antigen is known for it. Within one base of it there is no much larger clone, and no base qualities were kept. Specimen: CD8+ T cells sorted from PBMCs, collected around 45 days after the first yellow fever vaccination. Recombination joined TRBV7-6 with TRBJ2-7; 8 bases in the junction line up with TRBD1. The sequence derives from a man aged 18 to 30 who received the YFV17D yellow fever vaccine. The nucleotide sequence reads TGTGCCAGCAGCGTAGGACAGGGACCCTCCTACGAGCAGTACTTC. This codes for CASSVGQGPSYEQYF. With the portions outside the CDR3 filled from the reference TRBV7-6 and TRBJ2-7 genes, the complete variable region becomes GAGVSQSPRYKVTKRGQDVALRCDPISGHVSLYWYRQALGQGPEFLTYFNYEAQQDKSGLPNDRFSAERPEGSISTLTIQRTEQRDSAMYRCASSVGQGPSYEQYFGPGTRLTVT.